The clone carrying this TCR beta chain appeared a few times. Its antigen remains unidentified. The CDR3 sequence is 14 residues long. The V gene lost 6 bases and the J gene lost 1 base, with 12 bases spanning the gap. These data come from a study of T cells after yellow fever vaccination. The overall study: In the case of low-cell-number fractions, SMART-Seq v4 Ultra Low Input was used for preparation. Points from the study as a whole: Abundant bulk-population clonotypes could contaminate the FACS-sorted repertoires. Though it reached lower strength, the secondary response hit its peak faster, day 5 versus 15. Booster sampling recovered most clones from primary vaccination (under 98% CD4, 80% to 90% CD8).

TCRdb independently ran MiXCR on the 5' RACE reads; one entry per CDR3 protein. In the table there are approximately 260,000 distinct CDR3 sequences, 13% of which are singletons. This specimen consisted of CD4+ T cells sorted from PBMCs, obtained 45 days after the yellow fever booster vaccination. The clonotype was recovered from a man aged 25 to 40 who received the YFV17D yellow fever vaccine. V and J are TRBV12-3 or TRBV12-4 and TRBJ1-1, with TRBD1 as a possible D gene (6 bases). Here the CDR3 reads CASSPGHKNTEAFF. In DNA form, the CDR3 reads TGTGCCAGCAGCCCGGGACACAAGAACACTGAAGCTTTCTTT.